This T cell receptor (beta chain) originates from a study of tumor and adjacent non-tumor tissue in lung cancer. Study overall: Each sample yielded around 4 million productive TCRbeta reads on average. Study-level points and caveats: Normal lung showed higher cumulative top 100 clone frequency than tumor. Tumor tissue had significantly higher TCR diversity than normal lung.

Germline CDR1 MNHNS, CDR2 SASEGT. The CDR3 runs 14 residues. After removal of 6 bases from V and 6 bases from J, the junction contained 9 bases not matched to a gene. A modified ARM-PCR protocol with three rounds of nested PCR amplified TCRbeta. One entry per CDR3 protein results from TCRdb running MiXCR on the multiplex PCR reads. The sample includes approximately 120,000 distinct CDR3 sequences, roughly two thirds seen only once; the top ten take around 20%. This clonotype occurred many times. What it recognizes is unknown. This sample's RNA came from whole unsorted tissue. More than 3 cm separated this lung sample from the edge of the tumor. Newly diagnosed lung cancer patients had thoracic surgery in China, August–late 2014, without prior chemotherapy.

This sequence was found in a man aged 60 to 75 with non-small cell lung cancer. The material sequenced was distant non-tumor lung tissue. This chain joins TRBV6-1 and TRBJ2-7; TRBD2 matches 9 bases. CDR3 loop: CASRNSGLAPEQYF. In DNA, the CDR3 is TGTGCCAGCAGAAATTCGGGACTAGCCCCCGAGCAGTACTTC.